This T cell receptor beta chain appears in the sequencing data of a study of blood T cell repertoires in COVID-19. CDR1 SGHTS and CDR2 YDEGEE come from the germline V gene. CDR3 length: 15 residues. Trimming cost V 1 base and J 2 bases; bases outside gene matches: 5. Repertoires were generated with immunoSEQ multiplex PCR, while TCRdb's copy carries only in-frame clones and drops some. Found here are about 55,000 clones, around nine tenths of them singletons; the top ten hold 6.2%. The V gene is TRBV5-8, the J gene TRBJ1-2; 7 bases align to TRBD1. Sequencing was done on a sample of peripheral blood. The receptor comes from a man aged 35-49 years with acute or convalescent COVID-19. The chain's CDR3 is CASSLRGGENYGYTF. CDR3 bases: TGTGCCAGCAGCTTGAGAGGGGGCGAAAACTATGGCTACACCTTC. Full variable domain (missing parts from reference TRBV5-8 and TRBJ1-2): EAGVTQSPTHLIKTRGQQATLRCSPISGHTSVYWYQQALGLGLQFLLWYDEGEERNRGNFPPRFSGRQFPNYSSELNVNALELEDSALYLCASSLRGGENYGYTFGSGTRLTVV.